The entry below gives a single TCR beta chain sequence along with its context. The sample holds many counts of this clonotype. The specificity of this receptor is unknown. Base qualities were left out, and no much larger clone turns up one base away. The data belong to a study of spatial heterogeneity in lung cancer (dated by TCRdb to the late 2010s). Broadly, across the study: Donors were over 60 patients with early-stage, untreated non-small cell lung cancer from the lung TRACERx cohort. Follow-up PBMC samples were sequenced whenever available, with a median time to follow-up of approximately 25 months after resection. More beta-chain than alpha-chain transcripts were consistently detected, likely reflecting higher beta-chain transcript abundance. In the raw uncorrected reads, each unique combination of TCR and UMI appeared on average more than ten times. TCR alpha and beta repertoires were quantitatively compared across multiple tumor regions, matched nontumor lung and blood in non-small cell lung cancer. TCR repertoire features were related to nonsynonymous mutation counts determined by whole-exome sequencing of tumor tissue. At surgery, both alpha and beta chains were TCR-sequenced in about 200 tumor regions, over 61 matched nontumor lung samples and 56 PBMC samples.

The time point label corresponds to: blood at routine non-recurrence follow-up after resection. For TCR sequencing, whole RNA was extracted from tumor and nontumor lung tissue, or from cryopreserved PBMC samples, and no cell sorting was done. A patient was chosen for TCR sequencing only when enough RNA was available from at least two tumor regions. Results the study describes overall, beyond this receptor: Ubiquitous expanded tumor TCRs were detected in blood more often at tumor resection than at routine follow-up. Confirming at a functional level the hypothesis that regional TCRs recognize regional mutations was considered to require additional single-cell paired TCR alpha and beta sequencing. Only 14 patients were included in comparisons of baseline and follow-up blood repertoires.

Library creation used 5' RACE. The data were produced on a NextSeq 500. The TCR library protocol attached a unique molecular identifier to each TCR cDNA molecule to allow correction of PCR and sequencing errors. Concerning the study's data processing: Decombinator tools were used for TCR identification, UMI-based error correction and CDR3 extraction. TCRs above a frequency of 2 per 1,000, corresponding to the top 1% of the tumor frequency distribution, were defined as expanded. Rényi diversity was computed with the R vegan package after subsampling each repertoire 100 times to 5,000 TCRs. To build CDR3 similarity networks, amino acid triplet string-kernel similarity was used, and CDR3s were connected when their pairwise similarity was above 0.82. The raw public data were reprocessed by TCRdb itself: fastp quality trimming at Q25, MiXCR clonotype calling, in-frame beta chains only. CDR3 protein duplicates are merged, each entry listing the most common genes and DNA. The V and J calls, along with clone size, are taken from TCRdb and not from the paper's own processing. Within this sample are roughly 45,000 distinct CDR3 sequences, with approximately 22% of them counted one time only. The ten largest account for less than 9% of the sample.

The sample consisted of PBMCs, taken at follow-up. This receptor was obtained from a female donor with early-stage non-small cell lung cancer.

The bases are TGTGCCAGCAGCCTCCCCCGGTTTGGAAACACCATATATTTT. Its amino acids are CASSLPRFGNTIYF. The chain is assembled from TRBV7-9 and TRBJ1-3, with the D gene not clear enough to name. V and J lose 5 bases and 3 bases, and a span of 11 bases separates them. Via the germline V gene (reference sequence), CDR1 is SEHNR and CDR2 FQNEAQ. The CDR3 holds 14 amino acids from the cysteine to the phenylalanine. CDR3 DNA is the only sequence kept; it has 42 bases, read in frame from the first base.